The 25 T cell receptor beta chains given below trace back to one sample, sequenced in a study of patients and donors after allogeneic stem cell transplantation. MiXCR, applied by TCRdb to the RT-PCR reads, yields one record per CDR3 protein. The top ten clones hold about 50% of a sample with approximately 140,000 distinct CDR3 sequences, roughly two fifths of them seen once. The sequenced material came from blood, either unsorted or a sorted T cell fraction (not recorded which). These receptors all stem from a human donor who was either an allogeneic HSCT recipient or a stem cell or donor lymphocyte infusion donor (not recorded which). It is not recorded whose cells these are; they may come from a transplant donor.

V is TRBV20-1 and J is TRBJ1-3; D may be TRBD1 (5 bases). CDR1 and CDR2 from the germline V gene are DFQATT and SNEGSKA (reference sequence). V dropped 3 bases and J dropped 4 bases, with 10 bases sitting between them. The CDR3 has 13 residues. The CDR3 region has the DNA TGCAGTGCTAGTCAGGGTGTGGGAAACACCATATATTTT. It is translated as CSASQGVGNTIYF.

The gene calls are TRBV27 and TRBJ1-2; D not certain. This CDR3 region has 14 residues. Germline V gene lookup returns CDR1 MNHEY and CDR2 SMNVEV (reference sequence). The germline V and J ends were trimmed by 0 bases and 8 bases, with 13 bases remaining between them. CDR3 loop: CASSLSTASKGYTF. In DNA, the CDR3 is TGTGCCAGCAGTTTATCGACGGCCTCGAAAGGCTACACCTTC.

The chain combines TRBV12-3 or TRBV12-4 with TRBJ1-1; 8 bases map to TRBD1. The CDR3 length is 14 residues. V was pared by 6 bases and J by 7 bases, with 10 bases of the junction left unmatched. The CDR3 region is CASRKPAGGSEAFF. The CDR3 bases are TGTGCCAGCAGGAAACCCGCAGGGGGCAGTGAAGCTTTCTTT.

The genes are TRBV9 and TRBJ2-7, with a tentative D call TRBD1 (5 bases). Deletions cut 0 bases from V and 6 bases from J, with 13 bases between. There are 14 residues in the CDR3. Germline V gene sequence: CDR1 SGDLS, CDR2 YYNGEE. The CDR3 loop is CASSVEAGIREQYF. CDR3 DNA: TGTGCCAGCAGCGTAGAGGCAGGGATTCGCGAGCAGTACTTC. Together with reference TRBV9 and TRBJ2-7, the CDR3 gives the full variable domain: DSGVTQTPKHLITATGQRVTLRCSPRSGDLSVYWYQQSLDQGLQFLIQYYNGEERAKGNILERFSAQQFPDLHSELNLSSLELGDSALYFCASSVEAGIREQYFGPGTRLTVT.

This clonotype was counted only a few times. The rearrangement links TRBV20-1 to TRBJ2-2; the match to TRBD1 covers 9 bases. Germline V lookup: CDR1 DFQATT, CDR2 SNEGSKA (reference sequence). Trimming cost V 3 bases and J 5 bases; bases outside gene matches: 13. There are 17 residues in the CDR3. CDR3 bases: TGCAGTGCTAGGAGGAATTCGGGACAGGGAGGAACCGGGGAGCTGTTTTTT. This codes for CSARRNSGQGGTGELFF.

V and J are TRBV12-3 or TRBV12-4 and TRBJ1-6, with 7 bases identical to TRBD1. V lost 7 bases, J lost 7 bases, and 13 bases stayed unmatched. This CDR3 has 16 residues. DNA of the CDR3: TGTGCCAGCACCTGGGGCGACAGGGCAGGAAATTCACCCCTCCACTTT. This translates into CASTWGDRAGNSPLHF.

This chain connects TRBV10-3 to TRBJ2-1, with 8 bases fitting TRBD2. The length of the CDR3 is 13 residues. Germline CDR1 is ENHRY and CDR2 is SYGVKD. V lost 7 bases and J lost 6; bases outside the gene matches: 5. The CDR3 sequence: CAIKWAGGNEQFF. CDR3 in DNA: TGTGCCATCAAGTGGGCGGGGGGCAATGAGCAGTTCTTC.

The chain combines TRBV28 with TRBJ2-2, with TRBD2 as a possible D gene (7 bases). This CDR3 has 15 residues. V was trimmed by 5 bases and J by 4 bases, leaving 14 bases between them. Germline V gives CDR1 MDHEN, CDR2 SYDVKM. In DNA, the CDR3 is TGTGCCAGCAGTCTGGCGGGGGCGTCCACCGGGGAGCTGTTTTTT. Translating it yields CASSLAGASTGELFF.

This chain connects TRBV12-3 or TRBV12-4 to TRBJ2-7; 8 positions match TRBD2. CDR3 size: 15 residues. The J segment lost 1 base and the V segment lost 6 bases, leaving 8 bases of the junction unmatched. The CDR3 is CASSRVGTSSYEQYF. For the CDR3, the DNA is TGTGCCAGCAGCCGAGTAGGGACTAGTTCCTACGAGCAGTACTTC.

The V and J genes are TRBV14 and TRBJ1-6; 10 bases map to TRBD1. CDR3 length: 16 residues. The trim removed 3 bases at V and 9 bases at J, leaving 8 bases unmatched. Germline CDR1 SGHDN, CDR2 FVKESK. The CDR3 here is CASSHSAGTGASPLHF. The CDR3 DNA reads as TGTGCCAGCAGCCACAGCGCCGGGACAGGGGCTTCACCCCTCCACTTT.

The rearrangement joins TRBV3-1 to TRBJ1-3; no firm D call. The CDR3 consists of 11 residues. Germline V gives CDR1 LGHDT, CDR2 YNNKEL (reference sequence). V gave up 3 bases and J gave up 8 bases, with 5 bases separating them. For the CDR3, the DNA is TGTGCCAGCAGCCATGGGGACACCATATATTTT. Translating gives CASSHGDTIYF.

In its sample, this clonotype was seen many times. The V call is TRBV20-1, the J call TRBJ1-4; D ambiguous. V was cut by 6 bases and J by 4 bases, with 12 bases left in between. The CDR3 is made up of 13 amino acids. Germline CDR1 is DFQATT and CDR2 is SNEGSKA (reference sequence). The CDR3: CSAPREDNEKLFF. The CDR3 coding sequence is TGCAGTGCCCCTCGAGAAGATAATGAAAAACTGTTTTTT.

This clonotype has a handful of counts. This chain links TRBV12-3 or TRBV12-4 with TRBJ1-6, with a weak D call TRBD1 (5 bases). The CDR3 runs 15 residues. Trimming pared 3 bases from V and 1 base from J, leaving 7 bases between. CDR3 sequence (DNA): TGTGCCAGCAGTTTGGGGCAGTCCTATAATTCACCCCTCCACTTT. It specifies CASSLGQSYNSPLHF.

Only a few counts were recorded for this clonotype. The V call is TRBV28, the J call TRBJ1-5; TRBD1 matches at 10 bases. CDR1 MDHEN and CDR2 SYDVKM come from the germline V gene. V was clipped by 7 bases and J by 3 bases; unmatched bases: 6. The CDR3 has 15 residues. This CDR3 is CASIRTGGSNQPQHF. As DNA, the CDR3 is TGTGCCAGCATAAGGACAGGGGGGTCCAATCAGCCCCAGCATTTT.

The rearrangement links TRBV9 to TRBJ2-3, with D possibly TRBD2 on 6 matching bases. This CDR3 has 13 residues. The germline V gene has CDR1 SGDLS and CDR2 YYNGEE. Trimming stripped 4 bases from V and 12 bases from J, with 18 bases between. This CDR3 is CASSLGVGGLQYF. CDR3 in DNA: TGTGCCAGCAGCCTAGGTGTCGGGGGACTCCAGTATTTT.

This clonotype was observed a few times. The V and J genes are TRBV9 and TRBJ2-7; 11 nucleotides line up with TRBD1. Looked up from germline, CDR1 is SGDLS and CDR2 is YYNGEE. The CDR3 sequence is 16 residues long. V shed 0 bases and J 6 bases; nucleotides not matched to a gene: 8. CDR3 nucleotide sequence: TGTGCCAGCAGCGTAGGAGCCGGGACAGGGGGTTTCGAGCAGTACTTC. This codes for CASSVGAGTGGFEQYF.

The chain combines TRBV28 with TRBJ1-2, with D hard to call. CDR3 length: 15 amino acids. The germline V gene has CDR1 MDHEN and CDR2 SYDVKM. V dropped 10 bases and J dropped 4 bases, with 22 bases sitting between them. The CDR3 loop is CATRTALPLSYGYTF. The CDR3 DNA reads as TGTGCCACCAGAACGGCACTCCCTCTAAGCTATGGCTACACCTTC.

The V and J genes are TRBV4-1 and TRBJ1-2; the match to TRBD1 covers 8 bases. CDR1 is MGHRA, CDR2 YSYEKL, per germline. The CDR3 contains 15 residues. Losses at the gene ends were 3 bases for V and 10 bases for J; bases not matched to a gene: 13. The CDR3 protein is CASSHNTGGRDDYTF. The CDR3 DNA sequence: TGCGCCAGCAGCCACAATACAGGGGGTCGGGATGACTACACCTTC.

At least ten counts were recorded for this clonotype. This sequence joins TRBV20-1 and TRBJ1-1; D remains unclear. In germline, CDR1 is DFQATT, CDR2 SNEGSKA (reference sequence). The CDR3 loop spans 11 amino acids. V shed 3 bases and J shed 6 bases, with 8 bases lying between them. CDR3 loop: CSARSGAEAFF. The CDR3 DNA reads TGCAGTGCTAGGTCCGGGGCTGAAGCTTTCTTT.

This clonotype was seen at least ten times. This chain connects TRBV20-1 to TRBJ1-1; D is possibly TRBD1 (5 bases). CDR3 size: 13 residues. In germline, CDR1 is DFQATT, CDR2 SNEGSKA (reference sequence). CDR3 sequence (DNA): TGCAGGCCGGATGGTCCGGGGGACACTGAAGCTTTCTTT. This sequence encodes CRPDGPGDTEAFF.

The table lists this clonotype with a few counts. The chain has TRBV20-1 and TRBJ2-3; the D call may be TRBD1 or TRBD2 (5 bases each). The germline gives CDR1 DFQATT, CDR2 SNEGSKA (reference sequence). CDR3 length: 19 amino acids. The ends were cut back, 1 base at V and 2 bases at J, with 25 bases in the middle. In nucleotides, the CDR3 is TGCAGTGCTAGAGCCCGGGACCGGGGATGGGGGATCCCCACAGATACGCAGTATTTT. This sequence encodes CSARARDRGWGIPTDTQYF.

CDR3 loop: CASTLGAKNSPLHF. For the CDR3, the DNA is TGCGCCAGCACCCTTGGAGCGAAGAATTCACCCCTCCACTTT. The chain carries TRBV5-1 and TRBJ1-6; D uncertain. This CDR3 spans 14 amino acids. The V and J ends lost 6 bases and 7 bases respectively, with 14 bases between them. CDR1 SGHRS and CDR2 YFSETQ come from the germline V gene.

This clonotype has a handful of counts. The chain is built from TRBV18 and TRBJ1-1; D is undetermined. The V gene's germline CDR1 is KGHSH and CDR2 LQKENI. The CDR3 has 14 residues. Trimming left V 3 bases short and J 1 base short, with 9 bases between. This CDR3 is CASSPLSGNTEAFF. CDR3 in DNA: TGTGCCAGCTCACCCCTGTCAGGGAACACTGAAGCTTTCTTT.

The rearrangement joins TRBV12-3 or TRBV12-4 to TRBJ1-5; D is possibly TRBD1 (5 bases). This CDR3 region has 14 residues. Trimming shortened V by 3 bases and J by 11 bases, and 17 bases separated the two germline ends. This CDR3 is CASSFIGEGTTQHF. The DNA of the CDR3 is TGTGCCAGCAGTTTCATAGGAGAAGGGACGACCCAGCATTTT.

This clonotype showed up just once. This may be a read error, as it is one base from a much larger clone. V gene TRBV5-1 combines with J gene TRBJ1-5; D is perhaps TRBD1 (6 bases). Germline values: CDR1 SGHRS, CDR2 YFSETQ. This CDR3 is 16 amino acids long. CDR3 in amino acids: CASSLTPQGGNQAQHF. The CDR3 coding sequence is TGCGCCAGCAGCTTAACACCACAGGGCGGCAATCAGGCCCAGCATTTT.